This T cell receptor beta chain was profiled in a study of early T cells in non-severe SARS-CoV-2 infection. Study-wide context: It was bulk RNA from unsorted whole blood that was sequenced, and the chains were unpaired. General study findings and limits: Using VDJdb, the matching emphasized anti-spike CD8 responses while missing private and CD4 specificities.

There are 15 residues in the CDR3. Germline values: CDR1 SGHTA, CDR2 FQGNSA. V was shortened by 2 bases and J by 5 bases, with 13 bases between the two germline ends. The TCR library protocol was used to attach unique molecular identifiers. These identifiers were attached to individual cDNA molecules. TCRdb independently ran MiXCR on the 5' RACE reads; one entry per CDR3 protein. The sample lists fewer than 25,000 distinct CDR3 sequences, approximately 3.8% occurring once. The sample holds many counts of this clonotype. What it binds is not known. The source is an adult who was a healthcare worker with PCR-confirmed SARS-CoV-2 infection or an uninfected control (not recorded which). Sequencing was done on a sample of whole blood. V is TRBV7-2 and J is TRBJ1-5; possible D gene TRBD1, 5 bases. CDR3 sequence reads: CASSLSDRPYQPQHF. The CDR3 DNA reads as TGTGCCAGCAGCTTAAGCGACAGACCCTATCAGCCCCAGCATTTT.